A selection of T cell receptor beta chains follows, all from one sample in a study of cytomegalovirus exposure and HLA in healthy donors. Clones were read by immunoSEQ multiplex PCR, and TCRdb kept only the in-frame ones, dropping some. This table holds some 87,000 clones, under 85% found once. Source material: PBMCs. These receptors all come from a woman in her 40s in good health and CMV-seropositive. The CDR3 runs from the conserved cysteine through the conserved F or W. A D gene is named only where the DNA matches it firmly. For some rows the clone size is stated as once, few or many, or as a class when expanded; others skip it.

-	13	TRBV30	TRBJ1-4	-	TGTGCCTGGAGGTCAGGTTTTAATGAAAAACTGTTTTTT	CAWRSGFNEKLFF
-	14	TRBV2	TRBJ1-5	-	TGTGCCAGCAGTTATAGTCAAACTAATCAGCCCCAGCATTTT	CASSYSQTNQPQHF
-	12	TRBV5-4	TRBJ2-3	-	TGTGCCAGCAGCCCTACTCAAGATACGCAGTATTTT	CASSPTQDTQYF
few	15	TRBV27	TRBJ2-7	-	TGTGCCAGCAGTTTTTATACAGGGGAGGTGGGCGAGCAGTACTTC	CASSFYTGEVGEQYF
-	14	TRBV6-1	TRBJ2-6	-	TGTGCCAGCAGCAGGGGCTCTGGGGCCAACGTCCTGACTTTC	CASSRGSGANVLTF
-	16	TRBV5-8	TRBJ1-4	TRBD1	TGTGCCAGCAGCACCGGGACAGGTGCAACTAATGAAAAACTGTTTTTT	CASSTGTGATNEKLFF
few	13	TRBV27	TRBJ1-2	-	TGTGCCAGCAGTTTATCGAACAAGTTGTCCTACACCTTC	CASSLSNKLSYTF
-	15	TRBV18	TRBJ2-2	TRBD2	TGTGCCAGCTCACGAGCAGCGGGAGGTAACGGGGAGCTGTTTTTT	CASSRAAGGNGELFF
-	16	TRBV4-1	TRBJ1-5	-	TGCGCCAGCAGCCAAGGCGGCAGCTATAGCAATCAGCCCCAGCATTTT	CASSQGGSYSNQPQHF
once	17	TRBV5-4	TRBJ1-2	TRBD1	TGTGCCAGCAGCTTGGGGACAGGGGGCGGTTTGAACTATGGCTACACCTTC	CASSLGTGGGLNYGYTF
-	14	TRBV6-1	TRBJ2-5	TRBD2	TGTGCCAGCAGCGAAACTAGCGGGAGGGAGACCCAGTACTTC	CASSETSGRETQYF
-	17	TRBV2	TRBJ1-2	TRBD1	TGTGCCGTCTCAACCCCGGACAGGGCCCGACTGAACTATGGCTACACCTTC	CAVSTPDRARLNYGYTF
few	14	TRBV6-5	TRBJ2-7	-	TGTGCCAGCAGTTACGGATTGGGCAGCTACGAGCAGTACTTC	CASSYGLGSYEQYF
-	13	TRBV6-4	TRBJ2-2	-	TGTGCCAGCAGTGATCGGGGCACCGGGGAGCTGTTTTTT	CASSDRGTGELFF
-	16	TRBV5-4	TRBJ2-2	-	TGTGCCAGCAGCTTGGGTCGTCGCCTAGTCCTCGGGGAGCTGTTTTTT	CASSLGRRLVLGELFF
few	15	TRBV19	TRBJ2-1	TRBD2	TGTGCCAGTAGTGATGGGGGGACTAGCGGGAGTGTGGAGTTCTTC	CASSDGGTSGSVEFF
-	13	TRBV7-9	TRBJ2-5	-	TGTGCCAGCAGCTTGACAGGCTTGCAGACCCAGTACTTC	CASSLTGLQTQYF
-	15	TRBV2	TRBJ2-7	TRBD1	TGTGCCAGCAGGGCGGATCCAGGGGGCTTTTACGAGCAGTACTTC	CASRADPGGFYEQYF
once	17	TRBV5-4	TRBJ2-7	TRBD2	TGTGCCAGCAGCCCTGAGGGTAGCGGGAGGGTCGGAATTGGGCAGTACTTC	CASSPEGSGRVGIGQYF
-	15	TRBV6-5	TRBJ2-7	-	TGTGCCAGCAGTTACTCGACGGGTTGGGTCGACGAGCAGTACTTC	CASSYSTGWVDEQYF
-	15	TRBV30	TRBJ2-7	TRBD1	TGTGCCTGGAGTTATGACAGGGGGCGTGTGTACGAGCAGTACTTC	CAWSYDRGRVYEQYF
-	18	TRBV30	TRBJ1-3	-	TGTGCCTGGAGTCGCTTCTCAACGGGGATGATCTCTGGAAACACCATATATTTT	CAWSRFSTGMISGNTIYF
-	16	TRBV5-1	TRBJ2-7	-	TGCGCCAGCAGCCTAGGCGGCGATTCCTTTACCTACGAGCAGTACTTC	CASSLGGDSFTYEQYF
-	14	TRBV30	TRBJ2-7	TRBD2	TGTGCCTGGAGCAGGGACTACGCCTCCTACGAGCAGTACTTC	CAWSRDYASYEQYF
-	15	TRBV6-1	TRBJ1-1	-	TGTGCCAGCAGAACCGGGACTACGGGGATCGCTGAAGCTTTCTTT	CASRTGTTGIAEAFF
-	14	TRBV6-1	TRBJ2-7	TRBD1	TGTGCCAGCAGGGATAGACAGGGGGCCCCGGAGCAGTACTTC	CASRDRQGAPEQYF
-	16	TRBV18	TRBJ1-3	-	TGTGCCAGCTCACCTCAGGGGCTCTCTGGCCGGAACACCATATATTTT	CASSPQGLSGRNTIYF
once	14	TRBV6-5	TRBJ2-2	TRBD1	TGTGCCAGCACCCGACAGGGGCGCACAGGGGAGCTGTTTTTT	CASTRQGRTGELFF
-	15	TRBV19	TRBJ1-1	-	TGTGCCAGTAGAATCCCAGGGCAGAAGAACACTGAAGCTTTCTTT	CASRIPGQKNTEAFF
-	16	TRBV18	TRBJ2-7	TRBD2	TGTGCCAGCTCACTAACGACTAGCGGAGCCGCCTACGAGCAGTACTTC	CASSLTTSGAAYEQYF
-	19	TRBV5-5	TRBJ1-1	TRBD1	TGTGCCAGCAGCCAGATTGACAGGGAACGGGTTTCAAGGAACACTGAAGCTTTCTTT	CASSQIDRERVSRNTEAFF
-	18	TRBV5-1	TRBJ1-5	TRBD1	TGCGCCAGCAGCTTGGTCCCGGGACAGGGCTCCGGGTTCAAGCCCCAGCATTTT	CASSLVPGQGSGFKPQHF
-	16	TRBV19	TRBJ1-1	TRBD1	TGTGCCAGTAGTATTAAAACAGGGGGCATGAACACTGAAGCTTTCTTT	CASSIKTGGMNTEAFF
-	13	TRBV5-4	TRBJ2-2	-	TGTGCCAGCAGCTTGTGGGGAGTGGGGGAGCTGTTTTTT	CASSLWGVGELFF
few	14	TRBV5-6	TRBJ1-2	-	TGTGCCAGCAGCTCAAGACCTGGCGGGTCTGGCTACACCTTC	CASSSRPGGSGYTF
-	14	TRBV6-1	TRBJ2-7	-	TGTGCCAGCAGCCAAAGACCAGGAACCTACGAGCAGTACTTC	CASSQRPGTYEQYF
medium-sized	15	TRBV19	TRBJ1-4	-	TGTGCCAGTAGTAGCCAAACTACTAAGGGGGAAAAACTGTTTTTT	CASSSQTTKGEKLFF
few	15	TRBV6-1	TRBJ2-7	TRBD2	TGTGCCAGCAGTGAAGGGCTAGCGGTAAACTACGAGCAGTACTTC	CASSEGLAVNYEQYF
once	14	TRBV5-4	TRBJ1-4	TRBD1	TGTGCCAGCAGCTCCGACAGGGAAGACGGAAAACTGTTTTTT	CASSSDREDGKLFF
-	14	TRBV19	TRBJ1-4	-	TGTGCCAGTAGTATACGAGGAGTCGGTGAAAAACTGTTTTTT	CASSIRGVGEKLFF
-	14	TRBV10-3	TRBJ1-1	-	TGTGCCATCAGTGAGGACAGTCGGGACACTGAAGCTTTCTTT	CAISEDSRDTEAFF
-	13	TRBV5-1	TRBJ2-3	-	TGCGCCAGCAGCTTTACAGGGACAGATACGCAGTATTTT	CASSFTGTDTQYF
-	15	TRBV29-1	TRBJ1-4	-	TGCAGCGTTGCGCGGGGGACCAGTGCTAGTGAAAAACTGTTTTTT	CSVARGTSASEKLFF
-	15	TRBV28	TRBJ1-2	-	TGTGCCAGCAGGGTCTGGGCAGGGGCGTCCCATGGCTACACCTTC	CASRVWAGASHGYTF
-	13	TRBV29-1	TRBJ1-1	-	TGCAGCGTTTTTCGTACAGGGAACACTGAAGCTTTCTTT	CSVFRTGNTEAFF
-	12	TRBV5-6	TRBJ1-2	TRBD1	TGTGCCAGCAGCAGGGACAGGAGATTGGACACCTTC	CASSRDRRLDTF
-	14	TRBV5-4	TRBJ2-7	TRBD1	TGTGCCAGCAGCTGGGACAGGGTTCGTAACGAGCAGTACTTC	CASSWDRVRNEQYF
few	15	TRBV6-1	TRBJ2-1	-	TGTGCCAGCAGAGTGGACAGCGCATCCTACAATGAGCAGTTCTTC	CASRVDSASYNEQFF
-	14	TRBV6-1	TRBJ2-1	-	TGTGCCAGCAGTGGGGCTCCTAGGGGGAATGAGCAGTTCTTC	CASSGAPRGNEQFF
-	12	TRBV29-1	TRBJ2-2	TRBD1	TGCAGCCACTGGGGGACAGGCGGGGAGCTGTTTTTT	CSHWGTGGELFF
-	15	TRBV29-1	TRBJ1-2	-	TGCAGCGTTGAAGAGCCCGGGGGTGAACGGTATGGCTACACCTTC	CSVEEPGGERYGYTF
-	16	TRBV1	TRBJ2-3	-	TGCACCAGCAGCCGCGGGGGGGTGGCTAGCACAGATACGCAGTATTTT	CTSSRGGVASTDTQYF
-	15	TRBV2	TRBJ1-2	TRBD1	TGTGCCAGCAATATTGGGCAGGGGGCTAACTATGGCTACACCTTC	CASNIGQGANYGYTF
-	15	TRBV27	TRBJ2-1	TRBD1	TGTGCCAGCAACCCAGACAGGGGGCAATACAATGAGCAGTTCTTC	CASNPDRGQYNEQFF
-	13	TRBV29-1	TRBJ1-2	TRBD1	TGCAGCGTTCCCCAACAGGGGGACAAGGGTTACACCTTC	CSVPQQGDKGYTF
-	14	TRBV9	TRBJ1-1	TRBD1	TGTGCCAGCAGCGAGGGACAGGCGAACACTGAAGCTTTCTTT	CASSEGQANTEAFF